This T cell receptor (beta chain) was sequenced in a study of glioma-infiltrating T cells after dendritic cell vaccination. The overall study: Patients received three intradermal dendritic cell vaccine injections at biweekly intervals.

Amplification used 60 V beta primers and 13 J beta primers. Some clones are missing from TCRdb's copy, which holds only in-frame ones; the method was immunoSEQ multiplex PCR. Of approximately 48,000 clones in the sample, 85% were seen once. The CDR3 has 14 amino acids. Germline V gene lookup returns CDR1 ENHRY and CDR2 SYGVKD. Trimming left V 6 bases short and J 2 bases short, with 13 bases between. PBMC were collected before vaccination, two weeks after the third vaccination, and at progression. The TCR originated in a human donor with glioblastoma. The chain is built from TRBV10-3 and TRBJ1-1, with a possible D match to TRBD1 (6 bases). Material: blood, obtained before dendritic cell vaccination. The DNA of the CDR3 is TGTGCCATCAGGGGTCAGGGGATTAACACTGAAGCTTTCTTT. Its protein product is CAIRGQGINTEAFF.